The 19 T cell receptor beta chains below were found in one sample sequenced in a study of cytomegalovirus exposure and HLA in healthy donors. PCR used 60 Vbeta primers and 13 Jbeta primers. The data were produced by immunoSEQ multiplex PCR, yet TCRdb's version contains in-frame clones alone and is incomplete. The profile covers 100,000 to 150,000 clones, with more than 65% appearing a single time and about 3.9% taken by the ten largest. Sequenced: PBMCs. The receptors were gathered from a man younger than 30 in good health and CMV-seropositive.

V and J are TRBV4-1 and TRBJ2-1, with TRBD2 matching 10 bases. Trimming took 1 base from V and 7 from J; bases not matched to a gene: 1. The CDR3 spans 14 residues. Germline-derived CDR1 and CDR2 are MGHRA and YSYEKL. The CDR3 spells CASSQVLAGNEQFF. In nucleotides, the CDR3 is TGCGCCAGCAGCCAAGTACTAGCGGGGAATGAGCAGTTCTTC.

The J gene is TRBJ2-7, the V gene TRBV19; a weak D match, TRBD2 (5 bases). Germline CDR1 reads LNHDA; CDR2 reads SQIVND (reference sequence). The CDR3 runs to 14 residues. V was shortened by 3 bases and J by 6 bases, with 15 bases between the two germline ends. In DNA form, the CDR3 reads TGTGCCAGTAGTATCCGAGACGGCGGGCGCGAGCAGTACTTC. Protein product: CASSIRDGGREQYF. Full variable domain (remainder filled in from reference TRBV19 and TRBJ2-7): DGGITQSPKYLFRKEGQNVTLSCEQNLNHDAMYWYRQDPGQGLRLIYYSQIVNDFQKGDIAEGYSVSREKKESFPLTVTSAQKNPTAFYLCASSIRDGGREQYFGPGTRLTVT.

This clone was counted between two and nine times. V gene TRBV15 combines with J gene TRBJ2-5, with 10 bases aligning to TRBD1. The V gene's germline CDR1 is LNHNV and CDR2 YYDKDF (reference sequence). The junction had 10 bases not matched to a gene; V was cut back by 2 bases and J by 4 bases. CDR3 length: 17 amino acids. CDR3 in DNA: TGTGCCACCAGCAGAAAACGGACAGGGGGGTTTGTAGAGACCCAGTACTTC. This codes for CATSRKRTGGFVETQYF.

V is TRBV30 and J is TRBJ2-2; D possibly corresponds to TRBD2 (6 bases). The germline V gene encodes CDR1 GTSNPN and CDR2 SVGIG (reference sequence). This CDR3 is built from 16 residues. Trimming shortened V by 2 bases and J by 6 bases, and 19 bases separated the two germline ends. This CDR3 reads CAWSLRGSPVAGELFF. DNA of the CDR3: TGTGCCTGGAGTCTTCGGGGGAGCCCAGTGGCCGGGGAGCTGTTTTTT.

Regarding this clone: Other DNA sequences from this sample encode an identical CDR3 as well. The CDR3 loop is CASRGGDQPQHF. CDR3 sequence (DNA): TGTGCCAGTAGAGGTGGAGATCAGCCCCAGCATTTT. The rearrangement uses TRBV19 and TRBJ1-5; D is ambiguous. There are 12 residues in the CDR3. V lost 6 bases and J 5 bases, leaving 8 bases between the germline ends. Germline lookup yields CDR1 LNHDA and CDR2 SQIVND (reference sequence).

This chain connects TRBV7-2 to TRBJ1-2; weak D call: TRBD1 (5 bases). CDR1 is SGHTA, CDR2 FQGNSA, per germline. With 1 base removed from V and 6 bases from J, the gap between germline ends came to 9 bases. The CDR3 runs to 13 residues. The CDR3: CASSLERGDGYTF. The CDR3 nucleotides are TGTGCCAGCAGCTTAGAAAGGGGTGATGGCTACACCTTC.

The chain is built from TRBV19 and TRBJ1-1; maybe TRBD1 (6 bases). The germline V and J ends were trimmed by 9 bases and 4 bases, with 9 bases remaining between them. The CDR3 extends over 11 amino acids. The germline gives CDR1 LNHDA, CDR2 SQIVND (reference sequence). As DNA, the CDR3 is TGTGCCAGGGAAGGGGGCACTGAAGCTTTCTTT. This translates into CAREGGTEAFF. The full variable domain, in which reference TRBV19 and TRBJ1-1 provide the parts outside the CDR3, is DGGITQSPKYLFRKEGQNVTLSCEQNLNHDAMYWYRQDPGQGLRLIYYSQIVNDFQKGDIAEGYSVSREKKESFPLTVTSAQKNPTAFYLCAREGGTEAFFGQGTRLTVV.

This clone was detected only once. V usage is TRBV7-2 and J usage is TRBJ2-2, with D uncertain. Germline CDR1 and CDR2: SGHTA and FQGNSA. The V gene lost 3 bases and the J gene lost 0 bases, with 14 bases spanning the gap. The CDR3 contains 17 residues. Here the CDR3 reads CASSFKTRLANTGELFF. In nucleotides, the CDR3 is TGTGCCAGCAGCTTTAAGACACGCTTAGCGAACACCGGGGAGCTGTTTTTT.

The chain uses TRBV7-2 and TRBJ2-1; D is perhaps TRBD2 (5 bases). V was trimmed by 5 bases and J by 6 bases, leaving 20 bases between them. The CDR3 is made up of 16 amino acids. Germline CDR1 reads SGHTA; CDR2 reads FQGNSA. The CDR3 sequence is CASSPRTRIVGNEQFF. The DNA for the CDR3 is TGTGCCAGCAGCCCAAGAACTAGAATTGTAGGCAATGAGCAGTTCTTC. Based on the CDR3 plus reference TRBV7-2 and TRBJ2-1, the full variable domain is GAGVSQSPSNKVTEKGKDVELRCDPISGHTALYWYRQSLGQGLEFLIYFQGNSAPDKSGLPSDRFSAERTGGSVSTLTIQRTQQEDSAVYLCASSPRTRIVGNEQFFGPGTRLTVL.

V is TRBV5-4 and J is TRBJ1-4; D is ambiguous. The CDR3 sequence is 13 residues long. V dropped 0 bases and J dropped 6 bases, with 6 bases sitting between them. Germline lookup yields CDR1 SGHNT and CDR2 YYREEE (reference sequence). The CDR3 here is CASSLGGDEKLFF. The CDR3 bases are TGTGCCAGCAGCTTGGGGGGAGATGAAAAACTGTTTTTT.

The table lists this clone with a count of one. V usage is TRBV9 and J usage is TRBJ1-3; D not certain. Trimming shortened V by 2 bases and J by 0 bases, and 6 bases separated the two germline ends. The germline gives CDR1 SGDLS, CDR2 YYNGEE. The CDR3 extends over 14 amino acids. For the CDR3, the DNA is TGTGCCAGCAGCGTTGGGCCCTCTGGAAACACCATATATTTT. It yields the protein CASSVGPSGNTIYF.

The chain uses TRBV5-1 and TRBJ2-5; 7 nucleotides match TRBD1. The J call is uncertain, as TRBJ2-7 better fits the DNA end. This CDR3 spans 13 amino acids. Germline V CDR1 and CDR2: SGHRS, YFSETQ. The CDR3, as DNA: TGCGCCAGCAGCCCGGACAGGCCCTACGAGCAGTACTTC. The encoded protein is CASSPDRPYEQYF.

The chain recombines TRBV2 with TRBJ1-2; D is possibly TRBD1 (5 bases). Deletions cut 7 bases from V and 8 bases from J, with 26 bases between. This CDR3 comprises 16 residues. Germline assignment: CDR1 SNHLY and CDR2 FYNNEI. This CDR3 reads CASTSSLGGAAEGYTF. DNA of the CDR3: TGTGCCAGCACTTCGTCTTTAGGAGGGGCGGCCGAGGGCTACACCTTC.

This sequence joins TRBV11-2 and TRBJ1-1, with a weak D call TRBD1 (5 bases). Germline V gene lookup returns CDR1 SGHAT and CDR2 FQNNGV. Trimming stripped 6 bases from V and 3 bases from J, with 8 bases between. The CDR3 is 12 amino acids. The CDR3 nucleotides are TGTGCCAGCAGAGGGGCGCACACTGAAGCTTTCTTT. It codes for CASRGAHTEAFF.

The V and J genes are TRBV11-3 and TRBJ2-6; 10 nucleotides line up with TRBD1. CDR1 and CDR2 (germline): SGHNT, YENEEA. Germline trimming cut 5 bases from V and 4 bases from J; bases unmatched to any gene: 5. This CDR3 has 16 amino acids. The CDR3 region has the DNA TGTGCCAGCAGCCCCGGGACAGGGGCCGGGGCCAACGTCCTGACTTTC. This encodes CASSPGTGAGANVLTF.

This clone has only one observation. This chain joins TRBV5-6 and TRBJ2-7; D may be TRBD1 (6 bases). Looked up from germline, CDR1 is SGHDT and CDR2 is YYEEEE. Trimming took off 4 bases at V and 3 bases at J, with 17 bases between the two ends. CDR3 size: 15 residues. CDR3 sequence reads: CASSPGTLDYYEQYF. As DNA, the CDR3 is TGTGCCAGCAGCCCAGGGACACTTGATTACTACGAGCAGTACTTC.

The chain links TRBV6-1 to TRBJ2-3; 9 bases fit TRBD1. There are 13 residues in the CDR3. V trimming: 5 bases; J trimming: 5 bases; junction bases outside the gene matches: 2. Germline V gene sequence: CDR1 MNHNS, CDR2 SASEGT. This chain's CDR3 is CASSRDRVDTQYF. CDR3 nucleotides: TGTGCCAGCAGTAGGGACAGGGTAGATACGCAGTATTTT.

The chain joins TRBV6-1 to TRBJ2-7, with D perhaps TRBD2 (7 bases). The V gene's germline CDR1 is MNHNS and CDR2 SASEGT. CDR3 length: 15 amino acids. V dropped 1 base and J dropped 8 bases, with 18 bases sitting between them. Written as DNA, the CDR3 is TGTGCCAGCAGTGAAGGGACTCGGGGGGCACTGCAGCAGTACTTC. Translating it yields CASSEGTRGALQQYF.

The chain uses TRBV15 and TRBJ2-3; no clear D. This CDR3 has 13 residues. Germline V gene sequence: CDR1 LNHNV, CDR2 YYDKDF (reference sequence). V gave up 1 base and J gave up 4 bases, with 6 bases separating them. The CDR3 is CATSRAPADTQYF. CDR3 in DNA: TGTGCCACCAGCAGAGCGCCAGCAGATACGCAGTATTTT.